The clone carrying this T cell receptor (beta chain) was counted ten times or more. The data derive from a study of Graves' ophthalmopathy and Graves' hyperthyroidism. V was pared by 0 bases and J by 4 bases, with 3 bases of the junction left unmatched. The CDR3 contains 14 residues. Germline CDR1 reads LGHNA; CDR2 reads YNFKEQ. RNA served as the template for amplifying TCR beta CDR3 regions. HTBI-primed RT-PCR formed the first round, and a multiplex PCR formed the second. In TCRdb, the multiplex PCR reads were re-called with MiXCR into one record per CDR3 protein. The sample comprises a few hundred thousand distinct CDR3 sequences, about 18% of which are singletons, and around 1.6% rests with the top ten.

This clonotype was sampled from a woman aged 18-29 years with Graves' ophthalmopathy. This sequence joins TRBV4-2 and TRBJ2-7; 7 nucleotides line up with TRBD2. Sequencing was done on a sample of peripheral blood. Written as DNA, the CDR3 is TGTGCCAGCAGCCAAGAAAATAGCGGGTACGAGCAGTACTTC. Translated, it gives CASSQENSGYEQYF.